This T cell receptor (beta chain) was identified in a study of technical replicates of blood from several donors. This table comes from immunoSEQ multiplex PCR, and its TCRdb copy is limited to in-frame clones, with some not included. The profile shows 60,000 to 90,000 clones, approximately 95% of them singletons. CDR1 and CDR2 from the germline V gene are SEHNR and FQNEAQ (reference sequence). V shed 2 bases and J shed 4 bases, with 9 bases lying between them. The CDR3 runs 14 residues. J is TRBJ2-1 and V is TRBV7-9, with D perhaps matching TRBD2 (5 bases). The source is a human donor in good health. Specimen: T cells isolated from PBMCs. Here the CDR3 reads CASSLLSGYNEQFF. DNA for the CDR3: TGTGCCAGCAGCTTATTGTCGGGATACAATGAGCAGTTCTTC.